These T cell receptor beta chains were read from a single sample in a study of T cell repertoires in ileal Crohn's disease. The repertoire was sequenced with immunoSEQ multiplex PCR; TCRdb's copy has only in-frame clones and lacks some. The repertoire holds about 15,000 clones, with approximately 87% as singletons. Sequenced: ileal tissue. Receptors were obtained from an adult with Crohn's disease. Each CDR3 is given with its conserved first and last residue. Each record gives: clone size, D gene, V gene, J gene, CDR3 DNA, CDR3 protein. D genes are given only for firm matches. The size of a clone is reported for some rows only, either as once, few or many, or as a class for expanded clones.

NA	NA	TRBV19	TRBJ1-2	TGTGCCAGTAGTATATCCACGACGGGTGGTGGCTACACCTTC	CASSISTTGGGYTF
NA	TRBD1	TRBV5-1	TRBJ2-7	TGCGCCAGTAGACAGGGGGCTGGCTACGAGCAGTACTTC	CASRQGAGYEQYF
NA	NA	TRBV7-8	TRBJ1-1	TGTGCCAGCAGCTTAGCTCAGGGATGGGCTTTCTTT	CASSLAQGWAFF
NA	TRBD1	TRBV4-2	TRBJ1-1	TGTGCCAGCAGCGTGGACAGGGCCCCGGAAGCTTTCTTT	CASSVDRAPEAFF
NA	TRBD1	TRBV5-4	TRBJ1-6	TGTGCCAGCAGCTTGGGGGGGGGCGGGACAGGGGTTCTCTATTCACCCCTCCACTTT	CASSLGGGGTGVLYSPLHF
NA	NA	TRBV11-2	TRBJ2-3	TGTGCCAGCAGCTTCTCCCTGCGGGATACGCAGTATTTT	CASSFSLRDTQYF
NA	NA	TRBV30	TRBJ1-2	TGTGCCTGGAGTCCTATGACAGTTAACTATGGCTACACCTTC	CAWSPMTVNYGYTF
NA	NA	TRBV30	TRBJ1-5	TGTGCCTTCCAAACAGGGTTTAGGCAGCCCCAGCATTTT	CAFQTGFRQPQHF
NA	NA	TRBV6-6	TRBJ1-5	TGTGCCAGCAGAGGGGCAGCAAATCAGCCCCAGCATTTT	CASRGAANQPQHF
few	NA	TRBV9	TRBJ2-1	TGTGCCAGCAGCGTAGCTGCGGGGACTGAGCAGTTCTTC	CASSVAAGTEQFF
NA	TRBD1	TRBV4-3	TRBJ1-2	TGCGCCAGCAGCCAGGCAACAGGGGACTATGGCTACACCTTC	CASSQATGDYGYTF
NA	NA	TRBV5-6	TRBJ2-2	TGTGCCAGCAGCTTGGTAAGCAGGCTAAACACCGGGGAGCTGTTTTTT	CASSLVSRLNTGELFF
NA	NA	TRBV20-1	TRBJ2-5	TGCAGTGCTAGAGACGTGACCCAGTACTTC	CSARDVTQYF
few	NA	TRBV19	TRBJ2-7	TGTGCCAGTAGACAGGCCTACGAGCAGTACTTC	CASRQAYEQYF
NA	TRBD2	TRBV19	TRBJ2-3	TGTGCCAGTACTGGCGGGGGGGCGGTAAGGACAGATACGCAGTATTTT	CASTGGGAVRTDTQYF
NA	NA	TRBV5-1	TRBJ2-7	TGCGCCAGCAGCTGGGACAAAAACTACGAGCAGTACTTC	CASSWDKNYEQYF
NA	TRBD1	TRBV9	TRBJ1-2	TGTGCCAGCAGCGTAGATGGAGGGGGCCTAAACTATGGCTACACCTTC	CASSVDGGGLNYGYTF
NA	TRBD1	TRBV7-8	TRBJ2-7	TGTGCCAGCCGGCCACAGGGGGTCGGCGAGCAGTACTTC	CASRPQGVGEQYF
NA	NA	TRBV11-2	TRBJ2-7	TGTGCCAGCAGCTCCACGGGGGCCTACGAGCAGTACTTC	CASSSTGAYEQYF
NA	TRBD1	TRBV19	TRBJ2-3	TGTGCCAGCCGGGGACAGGGGGTCACAGATACGCAGTATTTT	CASRGQGVTDTQYF
few	TRBD1	TRBV7-8	TRBJ2-7	TGTGCCAGCAGCTTCTTCCGGGACAGGGGCTACGAGCAGTACTTC	CASSFFRDRGYEQYF
NA	TRBD1	TRBV7-8	TRBJ1-5	TGTGCCAGCAGCCCCCAGACAGGGGGGTATGATCAGCCCCAGCATTTT	CASSPQTGGYDQPQHF
NA	NA	TRBV15	TRBJ2-3	TGTGCCACCAGCAGTAGGGGGGGGCGGGATACGCAGTATTTT	CATSSRGGRDTQYF
once	TRBD2	TRBV25-1	TRBJ2-3	TGTGCCAGCAGTGAATTCCGGGGGGGAGGTACAGATACGCAGTATTTT	CASSEFRGGGTDTQYF
NA	NA	TRBV21-1	TRBJ1-1	TGTGCCAGCCGCATCCACCCGGGACAGGAGATCATGAACACTGAAGCTTTCTTT	CASRIHPGQEIMNTEAFF
NA	TRBD1	TRBV19	TRBJ1-2	TGTGCCAGTAGTACCCCGGGACAGGGGGCAGTTGGCTACACCTTC	CASSTPGQGAVGYTF
NA	NA	TRBV11-2	TRBJ2-1	TGTGCCAGCAGCCGCGGGACAGCAGGGAATGAGCAGTTCTTC	CASSRGTAGNEQFF
NA	TRBD1	TRBV27	TRBJ2-4	TGTGCCAGCAGTTTGGACAGGCTCCTAGCCAAAAACATTCAGTACTTC	CASSLDRLLAKNIQYF
once	NA	TRBV30	TRBJ1-6	TGTGCCTGGAGAGATCAGGGCTCCTATAATTCACCCCTCCACTTT	CAWRDQGSYNSPLHF
NA	NA	TRBV5-5	TRBJ1-2	TGTGCCAGCAGCTCCCCGAGTAACTATGGCTACACCTTC	CASSSPSNYGYTF
once	TRBD2	TRBV4-2	TRBJ2-1	TGTGCCAGCAGCCGGTTTAGCGGGGGAGGAGGCAATGAGCAGTTCTTC	CASSRFSGGGGNEQFF
few	TRBD1	TRBV7-8	TRBJ1-1	TGTGCCAGCAGCTTGGAGACAGGGAAGGCTGAAGCTTTCTTT	CASSLETGKAEAFF
NA	NA	TRBV7-9	TRBJ1-5	TGTGCCAGCAGCTTAGGAGGACACCAGCCCCAGCATTTT	CASSLGGHQPQHF
NA	NA	TRBV6-5	TRBJ2-7	TGTGCCAGCAGGACATTCCTCGGCGAGCAGTACTTC	CASRTFLGEQYF
NA	NA	TRBV7-9	TRBJ2-5	TGTGCCAGCAGCTTAGACAGGGCTGAGACCCAGTACTTC	CASSLDRAETQYF
NA	TRBD1	TRBV11-2	TRBJ1-6	TGTGCCAGCAGCTTAAGCTACAGGGGTAATTCACCCCTCCACTTT	CASSLSYRGNSPLHF
NA	TRBD1	TRBV4-1	TRBJ2-3	TGCGCCAGCAGCTCGGCGACAGGGATTAGCACAGATACGCAGTATTTT	CASSSATGISTDTQYF
NA	TRBD1	TRBV7-2	TRBJ1-1	TGTGCCAGCAGCGCCGGGACAGGGTTGAGTAACACTGAAGCTTTCTTT	CASSAGTGLSNTEAFF
NA	NA	TRBV19	TRBJ1-1	TGTGCCAGTAGTATCTCAGGGGTCTCTGAAGCTTTCTTT	CASSISGVSEAFF
NA	NA	TRBV29-1	TRBJ1-1	TGCAGCGTTAAGCCCCTTGAGGGGGCTGAAGCTTTCTTT	CSVKPLEGAEAFF
NA	NA	TRBV18	TRBJ1-2	TGTGCCAGCTCAGGACAGACGGATACTAACTATGGCTACACCTTC	CASSGQTDTNYGYTF
NA	TRBD1	TRBV5-4	TRBJ2-7	TGTGCCAGCAGCGCGTTGGGACAGAAAAGCTCCTACGAGCAGTACTTC	CASSALGQKSSYEQYF
NA	TRBD1	TRBV19	TRBJ2-5	TGTGCCAGTAGTATAAACGGACAGGACCAAGAGACCCAGTACTTC	CASSINGQDQETQYF
NA	TRBD1	TRBV10-2	TRBJ1-3	TGCGCCAGCAGTGCGATCGACAGGGGGCGAAACACCATATATTTT	CASSAIDRGRNTIYF
NA	NA	TRBV5-1	TRBJ1-6	TGCGCCAGCAGCCCCCCGGGGACCAGGGGCAATTCACCCCTCCACTTT	CASSPPGTRGNSPLHF
few	TRBD1	TRBV6-5	TRBJ1-2	TGTGCCAGCAGCGACAGGGGGCGGGAGGGCTATGGCTACACCTTC	CASSDRGREGYGYTF
few	NA	TRBV5-5	TRBJ1-4	TGTGCCAGCAGCGAGGACCTTGGGGGCACCGAAAAACTGTTTTTT	CASSEDLGGTEKLFF
once	NA	TRBV30	TRBJ1-2	TGTGCCTGGAGTGCCACAGGGCGCGAGGACTATGGCTACACCTTC	CAWSATGREDYGYTF
NA	NA	TRBV7-2	TRBJ1-2	TGTGCCAGCAGCACCCTCACAGTTTACCACGGCTACACCTTC	CASSTLTVYHGYTF
NA	NA	TRBV11-1	TRBJ1-2	TGTGCCAGCAGCTTAGGCCAGGGGATTGGCTACACCTTC	CASSLGQGIGYTF
NA	TRBD1	TRBV2	TRBJ1-6	TGTGCCAGCCGTACAGGGGAAGATAATTCACCCCTCCACTTT	CASRTGEDNSPLHF
NA	NA	TRBV6-5	TRBJ1-2	TGTGCCAGCAGTTCCTCGGGGCTGGATGGCTACACCTTC	CASSSSGLDGYTF
NA	NA	TRBV20-1	TRBJ2-7	TGCAGTGCTGAGGGTACCTACGAGCAGTACTTC	CSAEGTYEQYF
NA	NA	TRBV4-3	TRBJ1-2	TGCGCCAGCAGCCAAAACCGGCCTCAGGGGCTTCCCTATGGCTACACCTTC	CASSQNRPQGLPYGYTF
few	NA	TRBV19	TRBJ2-3	TGTGCCAGTAGTAGAGACAGATCTAGCACAGATACGCAGTATTTT	CASSRDRSSTDTQYF